This T cell receptor beta chain was sequenced during a study of T cells and Merkel cell carcinoma outcomes. General observations from the study: In Merkel cell carcinoma, repertoire and T-cell density reportedly predicted outcomes.

To note about this clone: Its target is not known.

The repertoire was sequenced with immunoSEQ multiplex PCR; TCRdb's copy has only in-frame clones and lacks some. The sample records roughly 530 clones, roughly nine tenths being singletons. The sequenced material came from tumor tissue from Merkel cell carcinoma. This TCR came from a human donor with Merkel cell carcinoma.

The DNA of the CDR3 is TGTGCCAGCAGTAGCAGACTAGCGGGGGGAGAGCAGTACTTC. Protein product: CASSSRLAGGEQYF. J is TRBJ2-7 and V is TRBV7-2; 13 bases align to TRBD2. V lost 6 bases and J lost 7; bases outside the gene matches: 6. The germline CDR1 and CDR2 sequences are SGHTA and FQGNSA. The CDR3 is 14 amino acids. Variable domain in full (rest from reference TRBV7-2 and TRBJ2-7): GAGVSQSPSNKVTEKGKDVELRCDPISGHTALYWYRQSLGQGLEFLIYFQGNSAPDKSGLPSDRFSAERTGGSVSTLTIQRTQQEDSAVYLCASSSRLAGGEQYFGPGTRLTVT.